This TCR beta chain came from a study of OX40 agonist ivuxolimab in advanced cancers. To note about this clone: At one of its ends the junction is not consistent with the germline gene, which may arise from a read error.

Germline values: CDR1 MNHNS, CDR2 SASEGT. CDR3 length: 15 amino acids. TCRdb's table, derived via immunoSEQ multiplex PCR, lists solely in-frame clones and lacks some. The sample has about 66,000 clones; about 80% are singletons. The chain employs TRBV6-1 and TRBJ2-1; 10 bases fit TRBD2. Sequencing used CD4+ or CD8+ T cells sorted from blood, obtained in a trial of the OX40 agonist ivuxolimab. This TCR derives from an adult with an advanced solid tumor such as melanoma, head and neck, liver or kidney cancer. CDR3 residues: CASSGGTSEALLGIF. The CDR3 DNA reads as TGTGCCAGCAGTGGGGGGACTAGCGAGGCATTATTGGGCATCTTC.